One T cell receptor beta chain is described in this entry. Its recognized antigen is unknown. The input lacks base qualities; no much larger clone sits a single base away. These data come from a study of blood T cell repertoires in COVID-19 (dated by TCRdb to 2018 to 2021). At the level of the whole study: Collaborator samples came from the United States, Italy and Spain and covered acute and convalescent phases of COVID-19. The prospective study material was composed of cDNA or gDNA derived from T cells, B-cell-depleted T cells, or PBMCs. The dataset comprised deeply sampled blood TCRbeta repertoires from subjects exposed to, actively infected with, or recovered from COVID-19. A freely available public database, intended as a resource for researchers studying the immune response to SARS-CoV-2, is where the repertoires were released. The samples were drawn from two sources: the first 160 participants of the ongoing ImmuneRACE study, and 1,000 to 1,500 subjects contributed by 6 global collaborators. A de-identified subject ID, COVID-19 status, age in years and sex were almost always included in the sample metadata. Where available, HLA class I and class II types were obtained from metadata supplied by the sample provider rather than from assay-based typing. Summary of the overall study and its limitations: Clinical and demographic metadata were provided uncurated, with the amount varying by source and participant.

The immunoSEQ Assay, a bias-controlled multiplex PCR, was used to amplify TCRbeta CDR3 regions from genomic DNA. Turning to the authors' computational methods: Nucleated cell counts per sample were estimated from amplification of reference gene primers within the assay. Sequence reads were collapsed and filtered to measure the absolute abundance of every unique TCRbeta CDR3 rearrangement. Productive Simpson clonality was computed per sample as the square root of Simpson's diversity index over productive rearrangements. Here the immuneACCESS table is served through TCRdb, limited to in-frame sequences with V and J called. Missing clones are a known gap in these copies; in checked studies unresolved V genes cover under half, and the rest lacks a known reason. Clone size and the V and J calls come from that table; the DNA yielded D and trimming. The sample table holds about 110,000 clones, of which more than 70% were seen once. Approximately 3.4% of the sample comes from the top ten.

V lost 3 bases and J lost 2 bases; the stretch between them is 9 bases long. CDR1 is given as SGHRS and CDR2 as YFSETQ, both from the germline V gene. CDR3 length: 13 amino acids, cysteine to phenylalanine. This entry keeps only the CDR3 DNA: 39 bases, framed from base 1. Collaborating institutions collected whole blood in K2EDTA tubes following their own protocols. Collaborator samples were shipped for TCRbeta analysis as frozen whole blood, isolated PBMCs, or DNA extracted from either sample type. The rearrangement combines TRBV5-1 with TRBJ2-7; the D region possibly corresponds to TRBD1 (6 bases align). The sequenced sample was peripheral blood. The clonotype was recovered from a woman in her fifties or sixties with acute or convalescent COVID-19. The CDR3 amino acid sequence is: CASSYRDTYEQYF. Here is the DNA: TGCGCCAGCAGCTACCGGGACACCTACGAGCAGTACTTC.